The entry below describes one TCR beta chain. None of the patients had undergone any treatment ahead of thyroid surgery. TCRdb re-called the PCR reads with MiXCR. Of about 38,000 clones listed, under 30% were seen once; the top ten hold 9.5% to 13%. This entry is derived from a study of metastatic and nonmetastatic thyroid tumors. CDR1 is KGHSH, CDR2 LQKENI, per germline. V was pared by 6 bases and J by 2 bases, with 8 bases between. The CDR3 sequence is 13 residues long. This chain joins TRBV18 and TRBJ2-1; D not certain. The sequencing sample was made of blood. The clonotype was recovered from a male donor with papillary thyroid cancer or a benign thyroid nodule (not recorded which). Some clones in this sample may be carry-over from other donors' samples. This CDR3 reads CASSSETYNEQFF. The CDR3 DNA is TGTGCCAGCTCGTCAGAGACCTACAATGAGCAGTTCTTC. Together with reference TRBV18 and TRBJ2-1, the CDR3 gives the full variable domain: NAGVMQNPRHLVRRRGQEARLRCSPMKGHSHVYWYRQLPEEGLKFMVYLQKENIIDESGMPKERFSAEFPKEGPSILRIQQVVRGDSAAYFCASSSETYNEQFFGPGTRLTVL.